The present entry profiles one T cell receptor (beta chain) with its context. Its antigen is currently not known. No quality values exist for individual bases; no much larger clone is one base distant. Thawed unstimulated PBMCs were stained for CD3, CD4 and CD8 and FACS-sorted into CD3+CD4+ and CD3+CD8+ populations. Each of the 8 studied subjects was randomized to immunosuppression withdrawal. Genomic DNA was isolated with the Qiagen DNeasy Blood and Tissue Kit. The data were taken from a study of T cell clones after liver transplantation (dated 2019 in TCRdb). Some background on the complete study: The samples were obtained from ITN030ST, a randomized trial that attempted immunosuppression withdrawal within 2 years after liver transplantation. Donor-reactive T cell clones were identified using TCRbeta sequencing after a pre-transplant mixed lymphocyte reaction and were then followed in post-transplant blood. As an antigen-independent comparator for the donor-reactive sequences, third party-reactive TCRbeta sequences from pre-transplant MLRs were identified as well. Three of the eight recipients were HCV-positive; the others were transplanted for non-autoimmune, non-viral indications. Until randomization at 12-24 months post-transplant, subjects were given standard immunosuppression, with no induction therapy. Tolerance meant complete immunosuppression withdrawal for at least one year without liver enzymes rising beyond twice the upper limit of normal. Blood samples were taken pre-transplant, pre-randomization before withdrawal, and post-randomization after full withdrawal or failed withdrawal. A cohort of 8 liver transplant recipients was studied, of whom 3 were classified as tolerant and 5 as non-tolerant.

The paper as a whole reports these results and caveats: Donor-reactive sequences decreased more than third party-reactive sequences, which suggests partial antigen-specific deletion that was not related to withdrawal success. The conclusions were preliminary, being limited by small, heterogeneous patient numbers and by non-standardized post-transplant time points. After accounting for repertoire turnover, donor-reactive detection was significantly reduced in 7 of 8 subjects for CD4 and 8 of 8 for CD8. In 5 of 8 subjects, circulating donor-reactive CD4 TCRbeta sequences decreased significantly after transplant, regardless of tolerance or HCV status. Since no allograft tissue specimens were available, donor-reactive T cells may have migrated into the graft instead of being deleted. In a couple of subjects, low numbers of available donor cells limited the measurable donor-reactive repertoire.

The germline V gene gives CDR1 as SGDLS and CDR2 as YYNGEE. The CDR3 covers 16 residues, taking in both the cysteine and the phenylalanine. The sequence is cut down to CDR3 DNA, 48 bases in frame from base 1. Trimming at the junction amounts to 3 bases on V and 3 bases on J, and the germline ends lie 13 bases apart. Frozen genomic DNA underwent high-throughput TCRbeta CDR3 sequencing by immunoSEQ, including PCR amplification, mapping, bias correction and internal controls. Regarding the original processing steps: Productive rearrangements were retained, and unique TCRbeta sequences were defined by the CDR3 nucleotide sequence together with the V and J gene. A sequence counted as donor-reactive only if the sequence showed at least 5-fold expansion in CFSE-low cells compared with unstimulated pre-transplant cells and had a frequency of at least 0.01%. Minimum frequency thresholds were set for each subject on the basis of the unstimulated sample with the lowest template count, so that a detection power of at least 90% was ensured. Jensen-Shannon divergence between the top 1000 TCRbeta sequences post-transplant and pre-transplant was used to measure repertoire turnover. Two-sided Fisher's exact tests were used to test for changes in how often donor-reactive sequences were detected. TCRdb's version of the immuneACCESS table is confined to in-frame rearrangements and falls short of the full clone set. An unresolved V gene accounts for under half of the shortfall where checked; the remainder is of unknown origin. V and J calls plus clone size are reproduced from that table; the DNA served to infer D and trimming. The sample data list about 76,000 clones, and roughly 80% of these were observed just once. About 2.8% of the sample lies in the top ten.

The receptor comes from a human patient who received a liver transplant. Following a transplant, some T cells may be graft donor cells, not patient cells. The sample was CD4+ T cells from blood, taken at the 22-month timepoint. The chain links TRBV9 with TRBJ2-6; the D call is tentative, TRBD1 or TRBD2, as each matches 5 bases. The DNA sequence reads TGTGCCAGCAGCGCGTCCAGGGCGGGTGGGGCCAACGTCCTGACTTTC. The translation is CASSASRAGGANVLTF. The reference TRBV9 and TRBJ2-6 proteins fill in what lies around the CDR3, so the full variable domain reads DSGVTQTPKHLITATGQRVTLRCSPRSGDLSVYWYQQSLDQGLQFLIQYYNGEERAKGNILERFSAQQFPDLHSELNLSSLELGDSALYFCASSASRAGGANVLTFGAGSRLTVL.